This T cell receptor beta chain was sequenced in a study of cytomegalovirus exposure and HLA in healthy donors. Study details: Unique TCR beta sequences numbering about 100 million came from approximately 180 million T cells in an earlier analysis.

Germline V gives CDR1 MNHEY, CDR2 SVGAGI. This CDR3 spans 14 amino acids. V dropped 5 bases and J dropped 6; count of bases not matched to a gene: 7. The PCR employed 60 Vbeta primers together with 13 Jbeta primers. The assay was immunoSEQ multiplex PCR, and TCRdb's table has in-frame clones only and misses some. The profile shows about 220,000 clones, 75% of them singletons. On this clone: What it binds is unknown.

Study-level points and caveats: It is likely that the observed cluster of highly shared sequence variants was a sequencing artifact. In a later analysis, CMV-associated beta chains were mostly HLA-associated, it appeared.

The chain employs TRBV6-5 and TRBJ2-5; 9 positions match TRBD2. Specimen: PBMCs. The receptor was derived from a woman aged 30 to 39 in good health and CMV-seronegative. The CDR3 is CASSRGLAVQTQYF. The CDR3 DNA reads TGTGCCAGCAGTCGGGGACTAGCCGTACAGACCCAGTACTTC.